A selection of T cell receptor beta chains follows, all from one sample in a study of shared clonotypes between healthy human individuals. The table came from immunoSEQ multiplex PCR; TCRdb's copy has only in-frame clones and leaves some out. The profile covers some 2,100,000 clones, with approximately 94% appearing a single time and more than 1.5% taken by the ten largest. Input material: naive CD8+ T cells from PBMCs. All receptors derive from a man younger than 30 in good health. Some clones in this sample may be carry-over from other donors' samples. Both conserved end residues are part of each CDR3. D genes are given only for firm matches. A row's size may be missing; if present it is once, few, many or a size class.

>NA|TRBJ2-3|NA|TRBV4-2
TGTGCCAGCAGCCAAGTAGACACAGATACGCAGTATTTT
CASSQVDTDTQYF
>few|TRBJ2-2|NA|TRBV7-9
TGTGCCAGCAGAGTGAACACCGGGGAGCTGTTTTTT
CASRVNTGELFF
>NA|TRBJ2-5|TRBD1|TRBV5-6
TGTGCCAGCAGCTTGGGACAGGGGCGAATCCAAGAGACCCAGTACTTC
CASSLGQGRIQETQYF
>NA|TRBJ2-7|NA|TRBV28
TGTGCCAGCAGTCCGATTACAGAGCATTATACCTACGAGCAGTACTTC
CASSPITEHYTYEQYF
>NA|TRBJ2-7|NA|TRBV5-1
TGCGCCAGCAGTCCGACTCTAACTAGAGGGATTAACGAGCAGTACTTC
CASSPTLTRGINEQYF
>NA|TRBJ1-1|NA|TRBV7-3
TGTGCCAGCAGCTTAAATCAGGGTGGGTTCACTGAAGCTTTCTTT
CASSLNQGGFTEAFF
>NA|TRBJ2-7|NA|TRBV5-4
TGTGCCAGCAGCTTGGCGGGACACTCCTACGAGCAGTACTTC
CASSLAGHSYEQYF
>NA|TRBJ2-7|NA|TRBV10-3
TGTGCCATCAGTGGCAACAGACGATACGAGCAGTACTTC
CAISGNRRYEQYF
>once|TRBJ2-1|TRBD1|TRBV7-3
TGTGCCAGCAGCCTAGGGGGCCATACTCCGTACAATGAGCAGTTCTTC
CASSLGGHTPYNEQFF
>NA|TRBJ1-1|NA|TRBV11-2
TGTGCCAGCAGCTTAGATCGGCTCGAGAACACTGAAGCTTTCTTT
CASSLDRLENTEAFF
>NA|TRBJ1-1|TRBD1|TRBV4-1
TGCGCCAGCAGCCAAGATGTAGGGGGCGCGGGATGGGCAGCTGAAGCTTTCTTT
CASSQDVGGAGWAAEAFF
>NA|TRBJ2-7|TRBD1|TRBV2
TGTGCCAGCAGTGACAACCCGGGACAGGGGGAACGCGAGCAGTACTTC
CASSDNPGQGEREQYF
>NA|TRBJ2-1|TRBD2|TRBV11-2
TGTGCCAGCAGCCCGGGGGGGCGCAATGAGCAGTTCTTC
CASSPGGRNEQFF
>NA|TRBJ2-7|NA|TRBV27
TGTGCCAGCAGTTTAGGACCCCAGGGAGCCTACGAGCAGTACTTC
CASSLGPQGAYEQYF
>NA|TRBJ2-1|NA|TRBV15
TGTGCCACCAGCAGAGTCGGGACGGTGATCTACAATGAGCAGTTCTTC
CATSRVGTVIYNEQFF
>NA|TRBJ2-7|TRBD2|TRBV7-9
TGTGCCAGCAGCCCAGTCACTAGCGTCAACTCCTACGAGCAGTACTTC
CASSPVTSVNSYEQYF
>NA|TRBJ2-3|TRBD2|TRBV5-1
TGCGCCAGCGGGGTCCCCACGACTAGCGGCACAGATACGCAGTATTTT
CASGVPTTSGTDTQYF